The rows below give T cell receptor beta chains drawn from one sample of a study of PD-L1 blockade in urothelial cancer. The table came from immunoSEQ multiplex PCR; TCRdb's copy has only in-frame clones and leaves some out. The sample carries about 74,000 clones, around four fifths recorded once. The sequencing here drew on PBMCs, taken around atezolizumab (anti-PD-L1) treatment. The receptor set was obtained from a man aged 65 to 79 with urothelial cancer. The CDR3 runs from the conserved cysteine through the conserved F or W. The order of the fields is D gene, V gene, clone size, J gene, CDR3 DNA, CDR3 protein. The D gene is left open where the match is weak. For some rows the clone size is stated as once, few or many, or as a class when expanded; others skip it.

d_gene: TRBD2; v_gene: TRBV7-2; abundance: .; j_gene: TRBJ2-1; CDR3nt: TGTGCCAGCAGCTTAGTGTCTAGCGGGGGCTACAATGAGCAGTTCTTC; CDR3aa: CASSLVSSGGYNEQFF
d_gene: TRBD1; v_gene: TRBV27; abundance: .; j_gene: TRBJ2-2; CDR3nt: TGTGCCAGCAGCAAGGGACAGGGGCAAGGGGCCGGGGAGCTGTTTTTT; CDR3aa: CASSKGQGQGAGELFF
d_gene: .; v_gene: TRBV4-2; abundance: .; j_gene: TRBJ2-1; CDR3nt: TGTGCCAGCAGCACTTCGACCCTTTCGGGCAATGAGCAGTTCTTC; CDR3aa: CASSTSTLSGNEQFF
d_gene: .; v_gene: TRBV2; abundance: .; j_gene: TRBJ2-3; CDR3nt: TGTGCCAGCAGTACTACTGTAGTGGGAGCCCCAGATACGCAGTATTTT; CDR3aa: CASSTTVVGAPDTQYF
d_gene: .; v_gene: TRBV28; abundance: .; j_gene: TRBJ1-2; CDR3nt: TGTGCCATCACCGGACCGACAGCTAACTATGGCTACACCTTC; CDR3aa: CAITGPTANYGYTF
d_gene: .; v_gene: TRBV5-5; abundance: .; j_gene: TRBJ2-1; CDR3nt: TGTGCCAGCAGCTACGACCAGGTTTCATACAATGAGCAGTTCTTC; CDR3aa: CASSYDQVSYNEQFF
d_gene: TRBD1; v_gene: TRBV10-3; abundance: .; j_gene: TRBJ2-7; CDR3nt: TGTGCCATCAGTTTCTCCGGGACAGCCCAATCCTCCTACGAGCAGTACTTC; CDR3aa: CAISFSGTAQSSYEQYF
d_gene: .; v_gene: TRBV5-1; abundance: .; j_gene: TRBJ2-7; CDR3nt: TGCGCCAGCAGCTTGCCAGGCATTAGTTACGAGCAGTACTTC; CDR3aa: CASSLPGISYEQYF
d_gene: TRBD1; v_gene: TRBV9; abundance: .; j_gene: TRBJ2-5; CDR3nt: TGTGCCAGCAGCCGACGACAGGGGGCTCTGGAGACCCAGTACTTC; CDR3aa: CASSRRQGALETQYF
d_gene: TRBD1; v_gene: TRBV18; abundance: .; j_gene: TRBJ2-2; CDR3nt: TGTGCCAGCTCACCCTTAGGGACAGCTACCGGGGAGCTGTTTTTT; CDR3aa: CASSPLGTATGELFF
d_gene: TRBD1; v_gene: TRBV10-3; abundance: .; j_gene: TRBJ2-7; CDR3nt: TGTGCCGTCCGGGACAGGACCTACGAGCAGTACTTC; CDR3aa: CAVRDRTYEQYF
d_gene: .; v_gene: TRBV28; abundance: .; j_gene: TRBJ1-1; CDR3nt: TGTGCCAGCAGTTTAGGCGGGACTGCGTACACTGAAGCTTTCTTT; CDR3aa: CASSLGGTAYTEAFF
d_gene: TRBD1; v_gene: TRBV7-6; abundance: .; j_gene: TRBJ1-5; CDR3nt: TGTGCCAGCAGCCCTGCCGGGGCAGGGGGTAGCAATCAGCCCCAGCATTTT; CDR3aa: CASSPAGAGGSNQPQHF
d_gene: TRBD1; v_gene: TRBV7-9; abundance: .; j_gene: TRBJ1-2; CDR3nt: TGTTCCAGCAGCTTCGCCAGACAGGGCGGCGGCTATGGCTACACCTTC; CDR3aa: CSSSFARQGGGYGYTF
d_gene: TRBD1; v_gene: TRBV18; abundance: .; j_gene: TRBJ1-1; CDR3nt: TGTGCCAGCTCACGGGACAGGGAGAACACTGAAGCTTTCTTT; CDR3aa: CASSRDRENTEAFF
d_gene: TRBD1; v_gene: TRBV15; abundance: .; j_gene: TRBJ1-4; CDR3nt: TGTGCCACCAGCAGAGTTGGTCAGGGGGCCCTTAATGAAAAACTGTTTTTT; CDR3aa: CATSRVGQGALNEKLFF
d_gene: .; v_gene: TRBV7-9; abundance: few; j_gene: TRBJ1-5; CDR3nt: TGTGCCAGCAGCTTGGGCCCTAATCAGCCCCAGCATTTT; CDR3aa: CASSLGPNQPQHF
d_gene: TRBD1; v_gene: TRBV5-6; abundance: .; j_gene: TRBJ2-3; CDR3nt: TGTGCCAGCAGCTTAGGGACAGGAAAAGGAGATACGCAGTATTTT; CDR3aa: CASSLGTGKGDTQYF
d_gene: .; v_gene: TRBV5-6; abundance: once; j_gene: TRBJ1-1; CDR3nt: TGTGCCAGCAGCTTGGGCAGTCAGAACACTGAAGCTTTCTTT; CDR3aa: CASSLGSQNTEAFF
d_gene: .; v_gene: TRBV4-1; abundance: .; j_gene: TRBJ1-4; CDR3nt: TGCGCCAGCAGCCAAGAACCAGTTGTGGCAGTTGGTCTTGGAGATGAAAAACTGTTTTTT; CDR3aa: CASSQEPVVAVGLGDEKLFF
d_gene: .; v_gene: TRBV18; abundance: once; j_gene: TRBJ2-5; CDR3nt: TGTGCCAGCTCACCAGCGGGGAGCCAAGAGACCCAGTACTTC; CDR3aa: CASSPAGSQETQYF
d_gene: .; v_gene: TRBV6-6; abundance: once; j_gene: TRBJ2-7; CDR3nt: TGTGCCAGCAGGCCCTCGAGCGGCAGCTCCTACGAGCAGTACTTC; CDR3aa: CASRPSSGSSYEQYF
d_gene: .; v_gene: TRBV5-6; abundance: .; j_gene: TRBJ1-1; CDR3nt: TGTGCCAGCAGCTCACCCGGGGTTTGGACTGAAGCTTTCTTT; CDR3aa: CASSSPGVWTEAFF
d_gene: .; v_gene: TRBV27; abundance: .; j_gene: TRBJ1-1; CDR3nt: TGTGCCAGCAGCGGCTTCTGGGCGACTGAAGCTTTCTTT; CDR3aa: CASSGFWATEAFF
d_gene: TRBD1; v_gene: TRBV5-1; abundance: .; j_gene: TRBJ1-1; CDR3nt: TGCGCCAGCAGCCCGACAGGGGGCAGCACTGAAGCTTTCTTT; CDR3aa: CASSPTGGSTEAFF
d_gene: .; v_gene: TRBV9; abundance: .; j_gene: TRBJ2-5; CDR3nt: TGTGCCAGCAGCGCCGGGACTGAAGAGACCCAGTACTTC; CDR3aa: CASSAGTEETQYF
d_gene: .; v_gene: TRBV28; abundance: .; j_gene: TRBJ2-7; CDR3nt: TGTGCCAGCAGTTTAGGCCGCGTGTGGGTGCCGGGGGAGCAGTACTTC; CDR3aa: CASSLGRVWVPGEQYF
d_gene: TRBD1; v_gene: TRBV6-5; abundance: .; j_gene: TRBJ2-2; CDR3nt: TGTGCCAGCAGTTACTCGACAGGGCCCGGGGAGCTGTTTTTT; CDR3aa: CASSYSTGPGELFF